This TCR beta chain appears in the sequencing data of a study of beta chain features in type 1 diabetes. Across the study: All of the samples together had over 90 million sorted cells examined.

Every isolated RNA sample was fully reverse transcribed, so sequencing captured expressed TCRB transcripts. Clones were read by immunoSEQ multiplex PCR, and TCRdb kept only the in-frame ones, dropping some. Found here are tens of thousands of clones, roughly 39% of them singletons; the top ten hold 1.4%. Worth noting for this clone: The antigen is unknown.

Study outcomes and limitations: Researchers cautioned that cDNA sequencing could over-represent cells with high TCR expression. A pattern of fewer insertions and more deletions at VDJ junctions was seen in type 1 diabetes patients. All four CD4+ subsets of Type 1 diabetes patients contained TCRB CDR3s that were moderately but significantly shorter.

CD4+ cells of the naive, central memory, regulatory and stem cell-like memory types were sorted via CD45RO/CCR7/CD25/CD127/CD95/CD27. The CDR3 sequence is 15 residues long. V lost 2 bases and J lost 5, with 15 bases in between. Looked up from germline, CDR1 is MNHEY and CDR2 is SVGAGI. The J gene is TRBJ2-5, the V gene TRBV6-5, with a possible D match to TRBD1 (5 bases). The specimen sequenced was Tregs from blood. The receptor comes from a man aged 25-40 years with type 1 diabetes. Here the CDR3 DNA reads TGTGCCAGCAGTTACGGCCGACTCCCAGGGGAGACCCAGTACTTC. It translates to CASSYGRLPGETQYF.